A selection of T cell receptor beta chains follows, all from one sample in a study of identical twins. TCRdb redid the calling of the 5' RACE reads with MiXCR, one entry per CDR3 protein. The data contain a few hundred thousand distinct CDR3 sequences, around 9.6% of them singletons. Another study also made use of these data, one on yellow fever vaccine responses in identical twins.

Sequenced input: PBMCs. These TCRs come from a woman aged 18-29 years in good health. Both conserved end residues are part of each CDR3. A D gene is named only where the DNA matches it firmly. Not every row has a clone size; where given, it reads once, few, many or a size class.

TRBJ1-6 | few | TRBV12-3/TRBV12-4 | . | TGTGCCAGCAGAACCGGGACGGAGACTACACCCCTCCACTTT | CASRTGTETTPLHF
TRBJ2-3 | . | TRBV12-3/TRBV12-4 | . | TGTGCCAGCAGTTCAACACGGACAGCGGTAGATACGCAGTATTTT | CASSSTRTAVDTQYF
TRBJ2-7 | few | TRBV5-1 | . | TGCGCCAGCAGCTTGGGCCCCGTTGGTCAAACCTTCCCACTCGAGCAGTACTTC | CASSLGPVGQTFPLEQYF
TRBJ2-3 | . | TRBV27 | . | TGTGCCAGCAGTTTCCTCTTTAGCACAGATACGCAGTATTTT | CASSFLFSTDTQYF
TRBJ2-1 | . | TRBV5-1 | TRBD2 | TGCGCCAGCCGCCAGCGTACTAGCGGGGGACCCTACAATGAGCAGTTCTTC | CASRQRTSGGPYNEQFF
TRBJ2-7 | many | TRBV29-1 | TRBD1 | TGCAGCGTTGAAGACGGGGACAGGGCCTACGAGCAGTACTTC | CSVEDGDRAYEQYF
TRBJ2-2 | few | TRBV3-1 | . | TGTGCCAGCAGCCAAAGCACAGCGAACACCGGGGAGCTGTTTTTT | CASSQSTANTGELFF
TRBJ2-3 | many | TRBV7-8 | . | TGTGCCAGCAGCTTAGGACGGATTCCGGGGTCGGATACGCAGTATTTT | CASSLGRIPGSDTQYF
TRBJ2-3 | many | TRBV5-1 | TRBD1 | TGCGCCACCACTCGAGAGGGGGCCCGCACAGATACGCAGTATTTT | CATTREGARTDTQYF
TRBJ2-1 | many | TRBV12-3/TRBV12-4 | TRBD1 | TGTGCCAGCAGTTTACAGGGGGCAGATGAGCAGTTCTTC | CASSLQGADEQFF
TRBJ2-2 | many | TRBV5-1 | . | TGCGCCAGCAGCTTGGCACAGGCGACCACCGGGGAGCTGTTTTTT | CASSLAQATTGELFF
TRBJ1-1 | many | TRBV5-1 | . | TGCGCCAGCAGTTACGTTCGGGGCACTGAAGCTTTCTTT | CASSYVRGTEAFF
TRBJ2-6 | . | TRBV11-1 | . | TGTGCCAGCACCGGAGGACCCAGAATGATCTCTGGGGCCAACGTCCTGACTTTC | CASTGGPRMISGANVLTF
TRBJ2-5 | . | TRBV14 | TRBD2 | TGTGCCAGCAGCCAAGACGGGGGGTTGTCAGAGACCCAGTACTTC | CASSQDGGLSETQYF
TRBJ2-3 | many | TRBV2 | . | TGTGCCAGCAGTGCCAACCGGGGGGCGACAGATACGCAGTATTTT | CASSANRGATDTQYF
TRBJ2-1 | few | TRBV27 | . | TGTGCCAGAACCCCGTTCCCAGGGTGGAAAAGCTCCTACAATGAGCAGTTCTTC | CARTPFPGWKSSYNEQFF
TRBJ1-1 | many | TRBV10-3 | . | TGTGCCATCAGTGGAGGGGGAAACACTGAAGCTTTCTTT | CAISGGGNTEAFF
TRBJ2-7 | . | TRBV19 | TRBD1 | TGTGCCAGTAGTATAGACGGGACAGCCAGGTCCGACGAGCAGTACTTC | CASSIDGTARSDEQYF
TRBJ1-4 | many | TRBV28 | . | TGTGCCAGCAGTCACGGGACACCGGGAAAACTGTTTTTT | CASSHGTPGKLFF
TRBJ2-5 | many | TRBV29-1 | TRBD1 | TGCAGCGTTAATCTATCCCGGGACAGTCAAGAGACCCAGTACTTC | CSVNLSRDSQETQYF
TRBJ2-3 | many | TRBV6-5 | . | TGTGCCAGCAGATCTAGCACAGATACGCAGTATTTT | CASRSSTDTQYF
TRBJ2-7 | few | TRBV12-3/TRBV12-4 | . | TGTGCCAGCAGTTTGAAGGTAGCGGAAGTAAGCTCCTACGAGCAGTACTTC | CASSLKVAEVSSYEQYF
TRBJ2-2 | many | TRBV25-1 | . | TGTGCCAGCACCCCTAGGGGGGGGCGCGGCACCGGGGAGCTGTTTTTT | CASTPRGGRGTGELFF
TRBJ2-1 | few | TRBV5-6 | . | TGTGCCAGCAGCTTGAGGCGCTACAATGAGCAGTTCTTC | CASSLRRYNEQFF
TRBJ1-6 | few | TRBV6-2/TRBV6-3 | . | TGTGCCAGCAGTGACGGGCCCAAACCCCTCCACTTT | CASSDGPKPLHF
TRBJ2-5 | few | TRBV24-1 | . | TGTGCCACCAGTGATTCTGACAGAAACCAAGAGACCCAGTACTTC | CATSDSDRNQETQYF
TRBJ2-7 | . | TRBV29-1 | . | TGCAGCGTCCAGAATCGTGGGGACCCCAAGAATTTCTACGAGCAGTACTTC | CSVQNRGDPKNFYEQYF
TRBJ2-1 | many | TRBV12-3/TRBV12-4 | . | TGTGCCAGCAGTTTGGCGGGGATCTACAATGAGCAGTTCTTC | CASSLAGIYNEQFF
TRBJ1-5 | many | TRBV20-1 | . | TGCAGTGCTAAGACAGGCGTCCATCAGCCCCAGCATTTT | CSAKTGVHQPQHF
TRBJ2-7 | many | TRBV15 | TRBD2 | TGTGCCACCAGCCCCGAATTGCGGGGGGCCTACGAGCAGTACTTC | CATSPELRGAYEQYF
TRBJ2-1 | many | TRBV29-1 | . | TGCAGCGTTGAAGTCCAGGTCGGAACAGGTGAGCAGTTCTTC | CSVEVQVGTGEQFF
TRBJ2-1 | . | TRBV20-1 | . | TGCAGTGCTAGAGTCAGGGGCCACTCCTACAATGAGCAGTTCTTC | CSARVRGHSYNEQFF
TRBJ1-1 | many | TRBV4-2 | TRBD1 | TGTGCCAGCAGCCAAGATCCTGGGCGGGACAGGAACACTGAAGCTTTCTTT | CASSQDPGRDRNTEAFF
TRBJ2-1 | many | TRBV20-1 | . | TGCAGTGCTAGAGATCGAAGAAGTCTTGATCCGCAGTTCTTC | CSARDRRSLDPQFF
TRBJ2-5 | many | TRBV28 | . | TGTGCCAGCAGGCCAACAGGGGGAGGGGAGACCCAGTACTTC | CASRPTGGGETQYF
TRBJ2-1 | few | TRBV15 | . | TGTGCCACCAGCAGAGATTTTCGATGGGGCAGCAACAATGAGCAGTTCTTC | CATSRDFRWGSNNEQFF
TRBJ1-5 | . | TRBV27 | . | TGTGCCAGCAGGAAATATAGCAATCAGCCCCAGCATTTT | CASRKYSNQPQHF
TRBJ2-7 | . | TRBV5-1 | TRBD2 | TGCGCCAGCAGCCAGGACCTAGCGGGAGACCCACGCGACGAGCAGTACTTC | CASSQDLAGDPRDEQYF
TRBJ2-1 | . | TRBV4-2 | TRBD2 | TGTGCCAGCAGCCAAAACTCGGGGGCTAGCGGGAGAGTGAGTGAGCAGTTCTTC | CASSQNSGASGRVSEQFF
TRBJ2-4 | few | TRBV7-8 | . | TGTGCCAGCAGCGTATCTACCGGGGTAGCCAAAAACATTCAGTACTTC | CASSVSTGVAKNIQYF
TRBJ2-1 | . | TRBV5-1 | TRBD2 | TGCGCCAGCAGCCCGGGGGGGACTAGCGGGAGTCACCGGGATGAGCAGTTCTTC | CASSPGGTSGSHRDEQFF
TRBJ2-7 | few | TRBV5-6 | . | TGTGCCAGCAGCTTGCCGGGACCGCTCAGCTCCTACGAGCAGTACTTC | CASSLPGPLSSYEQYF
TRBJ2-2 | . | TRBV20-1 | TRBD2 | TGCTGTGCTAGAGGGACTAGCGGGAGTGAAAGCACCGGGGAGCTGTTTTTT | CCARGTSGSESTGELFF
TRBJ1-1 | many | TRBV12-3/TRBV12-4 | . | TGTGCCAGCAGTCCTCGGACCCGTGGGAGTGAAGCTTTCTTT | CASSPRTRGSEAFF
TRBJ2-2 | many | TRBV7-8 | TRBD2 | TGTGCCAGCAGCTTAGTCCTAGCGGGAGCAAACGGGGAGCTGTTTTTT | CASSLVLAGANGELFF
TRBJ2-2 | few | TRBV5-1 | . | TGCGCCAGCAGCCCGAAGGAGATCACCGGGGAGCTGTTTTTT | CASSPKEITGELFF
TRBJ2-1 | many | TRBV5-4 | . | TGTGCCAGCTCAGCCCCCCCTGGGGGGAACTACAATGAGCAGTTCTTC | CASSAPPGGNYNEQFF
TRBJ1-4 | many | TRBV28 | TRBD1 | TGTGCCAGCAGTTTAGGAACCACAGGGGGCGAGGAAAAACTGTTTTTT | CASSLGTTGGEEKLFF
TRBJ2-5 | . | TRBV3-1 | TRBD2 | TGTGCCAGCAGTGGACTAGCGGGAGGGCCCGAGGAGACCCAGTACTTC | CASSGLAGGPEETQYF
TRBJ2-5 | few | TRBV7-2 | TRBD2 | TGTGCCAGCAGCCCGAAGCGGGAGCGGGAGACCCAGTACTTC | CASSPKRERETQYF